Presented here are 17 T cell receptor beta chains from one specimen sequenced in a study of shared clonotypes between healthy human individuals. CD8 cells classed as naive were CD45RO-negative and positively selected for CCR7, excluding terminally differentiated effector memory CD45RA+ cells. Only in-frame clones appear in the TCRdb table, and some are missing; sequencing was by immunoSEQ multiplex PCR. The data show around 1,900,000 clones, 90% to 95% seen once. Sequenced: naive CD8+ T cells from PBMCs. These receptors all stem from a man aged 18-30 years in good health. Some clones in this sample may be carry-over from other donors' samples.

This chain connects TRBV28 to TRBJ2-4, with 9 positions matching TRBD1. Trimming removed 6 bases from V and 9 bases from J; junction bases left unmatched: 6. The CDR3 contains 13 residues. CDR1 and CDR2 from the germline V gene are MDHEN and SYDVKM. CDR3 in DNA: TGTGCCAGCAGCGATGGACAGGGGTTCATTCAGTACTTC. Its translation is CASSDGQGFIQYF. Looking up the rest from reference TRBV28 and TRBJ2-4 gives the full variable domain: DVKVTQSSRYLVKRTGEKVFLECVQDMDHENMFWYRQDPGLGLRLIYFSYDVKMKEKGDIPEGYSVSREKKERFSLILESASTNQTSMYLCASSDGQGFIQYFGAGTRLSVL.

V gene TRBV11-2 combines with J gene TRBJ1-4; TRBD1 matches 10 bases. The length of the CDR3 is 15 residues. Looked up from germline, CDR1 is SGHAT and CDR2 is FQNNGV. Trimming took 5 bases from V and 6 from J; bases not matched to a gene: 6. As DNA, the CDR3 is TGTGCCAGCAGCCGGGAGACAGGGGGCTATGAAAAACTGTTTTTT. It encodes CASSRETGGYEKLFF.

The V gene is TRBV29-1, the J gene TRBJ2-7; no clear D. Trimming took 3 bases from V and 2 from J, leaving 17 bases between them. The CDR3 runs 15 residues. The germline gives CDR1 SQVTM, CDR2 ANQGSEA. CDR3 in amino acids: CSVERLVHGAYEQYF. The CDR3 DNA follows: TGCAGCGTTGAGCGGCTGGTGCACGGAGCCTACGAGCAGTACTTC.

The J gene is TRBJ1-2, the V gene TRBV5-1, with 8 bases lining up with TRBD1. J lost 6 bases, V lost 4 bases, and 17 bases had no gene match. Germline V lookup: CDR1 SGHRS, CDR2 YFSETQ. The CDR3 loop spans 17 amino acids. In DNA, the CDR3 is TGCGCCAGCAGCCCTAAACGACAGGGGTCACCGAGGGATGGCTACACCTTC. Translated, it gives CASSPKRQGSPRDGYTF. Together with reference TRBV5-1 and TRBJ1-2, the CDR3 gives the full variable domain: KAGVTQTPRYLIKTRGQQVTLSCSPISGHRSVSWYQQTPGQGLQFLFEYFSETQRNKGNFPGRFSGRQFSNSRSEMNVSTLELGDSALYLCASSPKRQGSPRDGYTFGSGTRLTVV.

This chain uses TRBV7-6 with TRBJ1-2, with a possible D match to TRBD1 (5 bases). CDR3 length equals 16 residues. The germline V gene encodes CDR1 SGHVS and CDR2 FNYEAQ. With 5 bases removed from V and 3 bases from J, the gap between germline ends came to 19 bases. The CDR3 region is CASSPTVGPADYGYTF. CDR3 DNA: TGTGCCAGCAGCCCTACCGTGGGGCCAGCTGACTATGGCTACACCTTC. Combining the CDR3 with reference TRBV7-6 and TRBJ1-2 gives the whole variable domain GAGVSQSPRYKVTKRGQDVALRCDPISGHVSLYWYRQALGQGPEFLTYFNYEAQQDKSGLPNDRFSAERPEGSISTLTIQRTEQRDSAMYRCASSPTVGPADYGYTFGSGTRLTVV.

The count of this clone is one. J is TRBJ2-3 and V is TRBV6-1, with D perhaps being TRBD1 or TRBD2 (5 bases each). Germline CDR1 and CDR2: MNHNS and SASEGT. V shed 8 bases and J shed 0 bases, with 12 bases lying between them. CDR3 size: 14 residues. The CDR3 spells CASGTAFSTDTQYF. Here the CDR3 DNA reads TGTGCCAGCGGGACCGCATTCAGCACAGATACGCAGTATTTT.

The CDR3 region is CASRRLAGGHNEQFF. DNA for the CDR3: TGTGCCAGCAGAAGACTAGCGGGGGGTCACAATGAGCAGTTCTTC. The chain has TRBV7-9 and TRBJ2-1; TRBD2 matches 13 bases. Germline CDR1 reads SEHNR; CDR2 reads FQNEAQ (reference sequence). This CDR3 spans 15 amino acids. With V trimmed by 6 bases and J by 5 bases, 4 bases remained unmatched.

J is TRBJ2-1 and V is TRBV15; 11 nucleotides align to TRBD2. Germline loops: CDR1 LNHNV, CDR2 YYDKDF (reference sequence). The CDR3 totals 18 residues. Trimming at V came to 2 bases and at J to 2 bases, leaving 8 bases not matched to a gene. The CDR3 loop reads CATSRSRPGLAAYNEQFF. DNA of the CDR3: TGTGCCACCAGCAGAAGTCGACCGGGACTAGCGGCCTACAATGAGCAGTTCTTC.

A single count supports this clone. The rearrangement uses TRBV5-4 and TRBJ2-1, with D possibly being TRBD2 (6 bases). Germline assignment: CDR1 SGHNT and CDR2 YYREEE (reference sequence). The CDR3 is 16 residues long. V lost 2 bases and J lost 0, with 12 bases in between. The CDR3 region has the DNA TGTGCCAGCAGCTTATTCGCGGGGAGCTCCTACAATGAGCAGTTCTTC. This codes for CASSLFAGSSYNEQFF. Drawing the rest from reference TRBV5-4 and TRBJ2-1, the complete variable domain is ETGVTQSPTHLIKTRGQQVTLRCSSQSGHNTVSWYQQALGQGPQFIFQYYREEENGRGNFPPRFSGLQFPNYSSELNVNALELDDSALYLCASSLFAGSSYNEQFFGPGTRLTVL.

V gene TRBV27 combines with J gene TRBJ1-4; D remains ambiguous. Trimming removed 5 bases at V and 6 bases at J, with 16 bases between. In germline, CDR1 is MNHEY, CDR2 SMNVEV (reference sequence). The CDR3 covers 15 residues. DNA of the CDR3: TGTGCCAGCAGTAAACTCGCCACGGGAGATGAAAAACTGTTTTTT. This translates into CASSKLATGDEKLFF.

The J gene is TRBJ2-7, the V gene TRBV25-1; 7 nucleotides line up with TRBD1. V shed 8 bases and J 3 bases; nucleotides not matched to a gene: 10. Germline V CDR1 and CDR2: MGHDK, SYGVNS. CDR3 length: 14 amino acids. This CDR3 reads CASCSGRDSYEQYF. In nucleotides, the CDR3 is TGTGCCAGCTGTAGTGGTCGGGACAGCTACGAGCAGTACTTC.

The chain has TRBV6-4 and TRBJ1-2; D is unclear. Germline V gives CDR1 MRHNA, CDR2 SNTAGT. This CDR3 region has 13 residues. Trimming stripped 2 bases from V and 3 bases from J, with 7 bases between. The CDR3: CASSDTAYYGYTF. The CDR3 bases are TGTGCCAGCAGTGACACAGCCTACTATGGCTACACCTTC.

J is TRBJ2-1 and V is TRBV27; D assignment may be TRBD1 or TRBD2 (5 bases each). V was shortened by 5 bases and J by 1 base, with 18 bases between the two germline ends. Germline V lookup: CDR1 MNHEY, CDR2 SMNVEV (reference sequence). The CDR3 spans 17 residues. The CDR3 sequence is CASSLGRRSVSYNEQFF. CDR3 sequence (DNA): TGTGCCAGCAGTCTGGGACGGAGATCGGTATCCTACAATGAGCAGTTCTTC.

The table lists this clone with a few counts. The rearrangement joins TRBV27 to TRBJ1-1; TRBD1 matches 8 bases. The CDR3 runs to 13 residues. Germline CDR1 MNHEY, CDR2 SMNVEV (reference sequence). With V trimmed by 7 bases and J by 3 bases, 4 bases remained unmatched. The DNA for the CDR3 is TGTGCCAGCACAGGGGGCTATGACACTGAAGCTTTCTTT. Protein: CASTGGYDTEAFF.

This clone was detected only a few times. The same CDR3 can be traced to other DNA sequences in this sample. V gene TRBV7-3 combines with J gene TRBJ1-1; tentative D call: TRBD1 (6 bases). CDR1 is SGHTA, CDR2 FQGTGA, per germline. The CDR3 contains 13 residues. The V gene lost 3 bases and the J gene lost 1 base, with 6 bases spanning the gap. The CDR3 nucleotides are TGTGCCAGCAGCTTGGACAGGAACACTGAAGCTTTCTTT. Amino acid sequence: CASSLDRNTEAFF.

CDR3 loop: CASSYSADSTDTQYF. The CDR3 bases are TGTGCCAGCAGTTATTCCGCGGATTCAACAGATACGCAGTATTTT. This chain links TRBV27 with TRBJ2-3; D not certain. V dropped 4 bases and J dropped 3 bases, with 14 bases sitting between them. The germline CDR1 and CDR2 sequences are MNHEY and SMNVEV (reference sequence). This CDR3 has 15 amino acids.

The rearrangement uses TRBV19 and TRBJ1-3, with TRBD1 matching over 7 bases. V shed 5 bases and J 4 bases; nucleotides not matched to a gene: 5. CDR1 and CDR2 from the germline V gene are LNHDA and SQIVND (reference sequence). There are 14 residues in the CDR3. The CDR3 nucleotides are TGTGCCAGTAGTCCAACGACAGGGGGAAACACCATATATTTT. This codes for CASSPTTGGNTIYF.